The present T cell receptor beta chain was sequenced within a study of shared clonotypes between healthy human individuals. Trimming took 5 bases from V and 5 from J; bases not matched to a gene: 8. This CDR3 contains 14 residues. Germline V gene lookup returns CDR1 MNHEY and CDR2 SMNVEV (reference sequence). Assay: immunoSEQ multiplex PCR; the TCRdb copy retains only in-frame clones and omits some. Of about 1.1 million clones in the sample, approximately 80% were seen once. This receptor was obtained from a man aged 18 to 30 in good health. Some clones in this sample may be carry-over from other donors' samples. The sample was memory CD4+ T cells from PBMCs. Indicated subset: CD45RA-negative fraction. This chain joins TRBV27 and TRBJ1-1; 7 nucleotides align to TRBD1. DNA of the CDR3: TGTGCCAGCAGTAGAAGACAGGGAGGGACTGAAGCTTTCTTT. Translation: CASSRRQGGTEAFF.